This entry concerns a single T cell receptor (beta chain). Produced via immunoSEQ multiplex PCR; TCRdb's table is partial and in-frame only. This repertoire shows about 45,000 clones, 85% to 90% found once; its top ten account for under 0.7%. This entry belongs to a study of T cell changes during pregnancy in multiple sclerosis. Germline trimming cut 3 bases from V and 7 bases from J; bases unmatched to any gene: 9. Germline V gives CDR1 SGDLS, CDR2 YYNGEE. This CDR3 is 16 amino acids long. The rearrangement joins TRBV9 to TRBJ2-7; 14 nucleotides align to TRBD2. The sequencing here drew on CD4+ T cells from peripheral blood mononuclear cells, taken in the first trimester of pregnancy. The source is a female donor with multiple sclerosis, enrolled in a pregnancy study. CDR3 protein: CASSAGTSGRLREQYF. The CDR3 coding sequence is TGTGCCAGCAGCGCCGGGACTAGCGGGAGATTGCGGGAGCAGTACTTC.